This T cell receptor beta chain was retrieved from a study of regulatory T cells in long-lasting Graves disease (dated by TCRdb to the early 2020s). Context from the whole study: Newly diagnosed Graves' disease patients had taken antithyroid drugs for less than 3 months. Patients with persistent Graves' disease were compared with patients with newly diagnosed Graves' disease using TCR sequencing and RNA sequencing of peripheral blood. The study was conducted in China and was registered as a clinical trial. A total of about 33 samples were covered by TCR sequencing, comprising some 13 persistent and roughly 20 newly diagnosed Graves' disease patients. Study-wide conclusions, independent of this receptor: Persistent Graves' disease patients showed lower TCR Shannon entropy and fewer highly expanded clones than newly diagnosed patients, suggesting clonal expansion. Peripheral blood alone was examined, since thyroid tissue, which constituted the primary lesion, could not be accessed. Sequencing and analysis were limited to the TCR beta chain. The authors noted that the small sample size was a limitation that may lower accuracy. A larger number of public clonotypes was shared among persistent patients (approximately 3,000) than among newly diagnosed patients (more than 850).

Interpreted using the paper, the time point label stands for: newly diagnosed GD, antithyroid drugs for less than 3 months. For both TCR sequencing and RNA sequencing, RNA was extracted from PBMCs in TRIzol. The diagnosis of Graves' disease was made according to American Thyroid Association guidelines. Patients were recruited from an endocrinology department in Xi'an, China. Each patient gave 9 to 10 milliliters of peripheral blood, collected in an EDTA anticoagulant tube. PBMCs were isolated by Ficoll Paque Plus density gradient separation without further T cell sorting. An Agilent 2100 Bioanalyzer and agarose gel were used to check RNA quality, and a NanoDrop 2000 was used to measure RNA concentration. At least ten counts were recorded for this clonotype. It has no known antigen specificity. The input lacks base qualities; no much larger clone sits a single base away. The method was multiplex PCR. Data came from an Illumina HiSeq 4000. iRepertoire HTBI primers and Arm-PCR amplification of CDR3 regions were used to construct TCR beta libraries. Before sequencing, the PCR products went through gel purification. The published analysis was carried out like this. Gene usage analysis of CDR3 amino acid clonotypes relied on the 60 to 65 TRBV and around 14 TRBJ segments identified across samples. COPE and FqMerger were used to merge filtered high-quality paired reads into contigs. BLAST was used to align contigs to IMGT TRBV, TRBD and TRBJ reference genes, and CDR3 was defined according to IMGT. Highly expanded clones were defined as clonotypes with a frequency above 0.1%. Shannon entropy was used to measure repertoire diversity, and the Gini coefficient was used to measure V-J evenness. A clonotype was considered public if more than one individual shared it. TCRdb ran its own pipeline on the public reads, namely fastp trimming at Q25 and MiXCR clone calling, and kept in-frame beta chains. Every CDR3 protein is listed once, alongside the most common genes and DNA of its rows. The V and J calls were determined by TCRdb, not by the authors. The sample records under 700,000 distinct CDR3 sequences, 15% to 20% of which are singletons. The top ten constitute just under 25% of the sample.

This sample was shared with a second study, whose subject was T cells in Graves' hyperthyroidism and ophthalmopathy. In that second paper, the authors write: Stable Graves' hyperthyroidism was defined as no progression to ophthalmopathy during 18 months of follow-up. The hyperthyroidism patients were between 18 and 65 years old and newly diagnosed, with a disease duration of less than 2 months. The study excluded patients with uncontrolled infections, other autoimmune diseases, pregnancy or lactation. Clinical symptoms, serum thyroxine and TRAb, thyroid ultrasound, and orbital computed tomography formed the basis for the diagnoses. For the first round of RT-PCR on the TCR CDR3, the HTBI primer set was used together with the Qiagen OneStep RT-PCR kit. Most expanded thyroid clonotypes (frequency above 0.001) were also found in blood, which suggests that blood repertoires may mirror thyroid immune responses. Ophthalmopathy was separated from stable hyperthyroidism by a 13 V-J signature model, with around 90% sensitivity and roughly 81% specificity obtained in cross-validation and 80%/75% obtained in testing. In validation, the model predicted progression to ophthalmopathy with roughly 66% sensitivity and roughly 72% specificity, a median of approximately 6.7 months before onset. TCR V-J signatures able to tell the groups apart were searched for in a discovery cohort of 90 to 100 patients, of whom about 40 had Graves' ophthalmopathy and about 60 had stable Graves' hyperthyroidism. Prospective prediction of ophthalmopathy was tested in an independent validation cohort consisting of some 20 hyperthyroidism patients and around 16 patients who later progressed to ophthalmopathy. The roughly 91 discovery patients were randomly split 7:3 into training and test sets. The study also compared thyroid tissue and blood T-cell repertoires from about six Graves' hyperthyroidism patients. After sampling, hyperthyroidism patients received methimazole starting at 30 mg daily, and ophthalmopathy patients received high-dose intravenous methylprednisolone. The libraries were constructed in a second round of multiplex PCR and then size-selected and purified. The libraries were sequenced on an Illumina HiSeq2000 using paired-end 100 bp reads. Raw data were processed with SOAPnuke, discarding reads with adapters, uncalled bases, mean Phred below 15, or no exact constant-primer or identifier match. High-quality paired reads were merged using COPE v1.2.5, and each unique nucleotide sequence was defined as a clonotype. Clonotypes were aligned to IMGT TRBV, TRBD and TRBJ reference segments using MiTCR v1.1. Analysis was restricted to V-J combinations with a frequency above 0.0001, which covered roughly 99% of repertoires. The TCS score was defined as the ratio of F50 (clonal expansion) to E x V (chaos), calculated using BLOSUM62-based TCRdist between CDR3 peptides within each V-J. Welch's t-statistics and random forest reduced 514 V-J features to 10 to 15, which were used in a naive Bayes classifier (R e1071). Sample size was not statistically predetermined, and investigators were not blinded to group allocation. TCR Vbeta CDR3 sequencing of 135 peripheral blood samples (43 ophthalmopathy, approximately 80 hyperthyroidism and some 17 progressor patients) is reported in the paper.

The clonotype comes from a woman aged 35-65 years with Graves disease. Donor details come from another sample of the same person, matched by shared clones. Sample: peripheral blood mononuclear cells (PBMCs), taken at new diagnosis, from a patient treated with antithyroid drugs.

The DNA sequence is as follows: TGTGCCAGCAGTTTAATAGCGGGGGACACAGATACGCAGTATTTT. This yields the protein CASSLIAGDTDTQYF. The chain links TRBV27 with TRBJ2-3; 9 central bases correspond to TRBD2. Germline trimming: 2 bases from V, 2 bases from J; junction bases outside gene matches: 2. The germline V gene (reference sequence) provides CDR1 MNHEY and CDR2 SMNVEV. There are 15 amino acids in the CDR3, from cysteine to phenylalanine inclusive. The sequence is cut down to CDR3 DNA, 45 bases in frame from base 1.